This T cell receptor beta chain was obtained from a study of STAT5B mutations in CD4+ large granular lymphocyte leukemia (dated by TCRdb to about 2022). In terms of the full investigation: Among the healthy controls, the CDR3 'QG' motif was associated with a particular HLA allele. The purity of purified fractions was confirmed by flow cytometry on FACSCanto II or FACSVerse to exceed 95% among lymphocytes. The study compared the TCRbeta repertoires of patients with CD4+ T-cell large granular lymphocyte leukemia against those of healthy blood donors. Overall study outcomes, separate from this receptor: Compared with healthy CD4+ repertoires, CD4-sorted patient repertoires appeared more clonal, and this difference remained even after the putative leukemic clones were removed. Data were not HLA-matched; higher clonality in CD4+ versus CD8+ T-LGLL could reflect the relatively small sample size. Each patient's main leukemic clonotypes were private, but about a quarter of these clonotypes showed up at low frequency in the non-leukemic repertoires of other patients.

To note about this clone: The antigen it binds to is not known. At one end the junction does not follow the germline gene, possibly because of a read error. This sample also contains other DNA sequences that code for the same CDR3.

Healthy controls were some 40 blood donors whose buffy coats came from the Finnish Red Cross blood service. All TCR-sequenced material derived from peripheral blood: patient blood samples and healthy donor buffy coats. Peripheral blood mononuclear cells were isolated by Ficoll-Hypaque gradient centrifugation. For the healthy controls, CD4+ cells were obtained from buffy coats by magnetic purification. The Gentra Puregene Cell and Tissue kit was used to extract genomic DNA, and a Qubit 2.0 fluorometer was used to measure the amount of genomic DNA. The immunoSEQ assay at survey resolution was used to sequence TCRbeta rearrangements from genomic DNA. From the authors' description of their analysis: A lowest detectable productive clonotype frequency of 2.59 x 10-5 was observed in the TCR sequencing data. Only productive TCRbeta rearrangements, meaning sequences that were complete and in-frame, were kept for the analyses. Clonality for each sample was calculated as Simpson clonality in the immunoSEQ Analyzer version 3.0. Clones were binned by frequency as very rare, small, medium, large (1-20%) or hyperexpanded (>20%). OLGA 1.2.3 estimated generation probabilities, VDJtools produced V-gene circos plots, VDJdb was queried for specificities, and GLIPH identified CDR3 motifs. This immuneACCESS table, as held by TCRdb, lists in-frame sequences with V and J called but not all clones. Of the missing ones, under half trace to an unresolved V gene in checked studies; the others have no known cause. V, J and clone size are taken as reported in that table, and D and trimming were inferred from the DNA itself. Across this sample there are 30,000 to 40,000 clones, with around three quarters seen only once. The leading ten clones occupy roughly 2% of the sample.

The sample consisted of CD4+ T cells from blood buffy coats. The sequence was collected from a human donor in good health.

The base sequence is TGTGCCAGCAGTGATGGCATCTATGGTTACACCTTC. This encodes CASSDGIYGYTF. Rearrangement joined TRBV2 to TRBJ1-2; confidence is insufficient to name the D gene. CDR1 SNHLY and CDR2 FYNNEI were looked up in the germline V gene. There are 12 amino acids in the CDR3, from cysteine to phenylalanine inclusive. The DNA shown is the 36-base CDR3, in frame from base 1.